This T cell receptor beta chain was found in a study of T cell responses to AZD1222 COVID-19 vaccine. The assay was immunoSEQ multiplex PCR, and TCRdb's table has in-frame clones only and misses some. The data contain tens of thousands of clones, 70% to 90% of them singletons. This TCR was recovered from an adult in good health. Here the sequenced sample was peripheral blood, taken on day 0 of AZD1222 vaccination.

CDR3 in DNA: TGTGCCAGCAGCTCTGGGGCGGGGACAAGTTTGGTGAAGTTCTTC. Translation: CASSSGAGTSLVKFF. The J gene is TRBJ2-1, the V gene TRBV7-7; D is perhaps TRBD1 or TRBD2 (6 bases each). V was pared by 4 bases and J by 14 bases, with 24 bases between. The CDR3 runs to 15 residues. The germline V gene encodes CDR1 SSHAT and CDR2 FNYEAQ (reference sequence).